This is a list of T cell receptor beta chains from one sample in a study of cytomegalovirus exposure and HLA in healthy donors. Profiled with immunoSEQ multiplex PCR; TCRdb holds only in-frame clones, not every one. Of roughly 84,000 clones listed, 70% to 85% are singletons. Sequences were obtained from PBMCs. These TCRs come from a human donor in good health. Each CDR3 is given with its conserved first and last residue. Each record gives: D gene, J gene, V gene, clone size, CDR3 DNA, CDR3 protein. A D gene is named only where the DNA matches it firmly. Expanded clones get a size class; other rows say once, few or many, or leave the size out.

- | TRBJ2-2 | TRBV14 | - | TGTGCCAGCAGTCCCACAGGGACCGGGGAGCTGTTTTTT | CASSPTGTGELFF
- | TRBJ2-5 | TRBV7-6 | - | TGTGCCAGCAGCTCCTTCGACAGGAGAGAGACCCAGTACTTC | CASSSFDRRETQYF
- | TRBJ2-6 | TRBV7-6 | - | TGTGCCAGCAGCTGGAGTGTAGGGGCGAGCTCTGGGGCCAACGTCCTGACTTTC | CASSWSVGASSGANVLTF
- | TRBJ1-5 | TRBV6-1 | - | TGTGCCAGCAGCCCTGACATTAATCAGCCCCAGAATTTT | CASSPDINQPQNF
- | TRBJ2-2 | TRBV6-5 | - | TGTGCCAGCAGTTCGGGGGGCAGGGGGCCCGGGGAGCTGTTTTTT | CASSSGGRGPGELFF
- | TRBJ1-2 | TRBV27 | - | TGTGCCAGCAGTTTAATAGGGGGGGAGGGCGGCTACACCTTC | CASSLIGGEGGYTF
TRBD2 | TRBJ2-1 | TRBV7-9 | - | TGTGCCAGCAGTCTAGCGGGGAGCTCCTACAATGAGCAGTTCTTC | CASSLAGSSYNEQFF
- | TRBJ1-2 | TRBV19 | once | TGTGCCAGTAGTCCAGGGTACAACAACAACTATGGCTACACCTTC | CASSPGYNNNYGYTF
TRBD1 | TRBJ2-5 | TRBV19 | few | TGTGCCAGTAGTATAGGTGGGGACAGACTCCAAGAGACCCAGTACTTC | CASSIGGDRLQETQYF
TRBD1 | TRBJ2-2 | TRBV10-1 | few | TGCGCCAGCAGTGAAGGGACAGGGAACACCGGGGAGCTGTTTTTT | CASSEGTGNTGELFF
TRBD1 | TRBJ2-1 | TRBV4-3 | - | TGCGCCAGCAGCCAGTTGGGACAGGGGCCATCTGATGAGCAGTTCTTC | CASSQLGQGPSDEQFF
- | TRBJ2-7 | TRBV27 | - | TGTGCCCCCTATAGCGAGCAGTACTTC | CAPYSEQYF
TRBD2 | TRBJ2-5 | TRBV10-3 | - | TGTGCCATCAGTGACCGGACTAGCGGACAAGAGACCCAGTACTTC | CAISDRTSGQETQYF
- | TRBJ1-1 | TRBV10-1 | - | TGCGCCCGACCAGGACCGCGGACATTTATGAACACTGAAGCTTTCTTT | CARPGPRTFMNTEAFF
- | TRBJ2-5 | TRBV4-2 | - | TGTGCCAGCAGCCAAGAGGAGGGCAGAGAGACCCAGTACTTC | CASSQEEGRETQYF
- | TRBJ2-7 | TRBV19 | - | TGTGCCAGTAGCCAACCCCGGGACACTACATCCTACGAGCAGTACTTC | CASSQPRDTTSYEQYF
- | TRBJ1-1 | TRBV10-3 | - | TGTGCCATCAGTGAGTCAGGCAGCGGGCTTGAAGCTTTCTTT | CAISESGSGLEAFF
- | TRBJ2-7 | TRBV13 | - | TGTGCCAGCAGCTCTCCCGAGGCCTCCTACGAGCAGTACTTC | CASSSPEASYEQYF
- | TRBJ2-5 | TRBV1 | - | TGCACCAGCAGCCAAGATCGGACTAGCGGGGGGCGAAACCAAGAGACCCAGTACTTC | CTSSQDRTSGGRNQETQYF
TRBD2 | TRBJ2-7 | TRBV7-8 | - | TGTGCCAGCAGCTTAGGCCCTAGCGGGGCTGCCTACGAGCAGTACTTC | CASSLGPSGAAYEQYF
TRBD1 | TRBJ2-3 | TRBV5-1 | - | TGCGCCAGCAGCGTAACAGGGGGCTCAGATACGCAGTATTTT | CASSVTGGSDTQYF
TRBD1 | TRBJ2-5 | TRBV7-9 | - | TGTGCCAGCCAGCTGACAGGGGATGGAAAGACCCAGTACTTC | CASQLTGDGKTQYF
- | TRBJ2-1 | TRBV19 | few | TGTGCCAGTAGCCCAGGCACCACGAGCTCCTACAATGAGCAGTTCTTC | CASSPGTTSSYNEQFF
- | TRBJ1-5 | TRBV5-6 | few | TGTGCCAGCAGCTTTTATCGAGGTCAGGGGAGTCAGCCCCAGCATTTT | CASSFYRGQGSQPQHF
TRBD1 | TRBJ1-6 | TRBV25-1 | - | TGTGCCAGCAGGACAGGGGGGAATTCACCCCTCCACTTT | CASRTGGNSPLHF
- | TRBJ2-2 | TRBV2 | - | TGTGCCAGCAGTGCTCTAGCTGGTACCGGGGAGCTGTTTTTT | CASSALAGTGELFF
TRBD1 | TRBJ2-1 | TRBV6-5 | - | TGTGCCAGCAGTTACTCGGGACAGGGGGCTAGGGAGCAGTTCTTC | CASSYSGQGAREQFF
- | TRBJ1-2 | TRBV2 | - | TGTGCCAGCAGTGAAGGCAGGTCCTGGTATGGCTACACCTTC | CASSEGRSWYGYTF
- | TRBJ1-1 | TRBV6-5 | few | TGTGCCAGCAGTTACGGTGTGAGGGCGAACACTGAAGCTTTCTTT | CASSYGVRANTEAFF
TRBD1 | TRBJ1-1 | TRBV6-1 | few | TGTGCCAGCAGAATGACAGGGACTGAAGCTTTCTTT | CASRMTGTEAFF
TRBD2 | TRBJ2-1 | TRBV19 | - | TGTGCCAGTAGTAAATTAGCGGGGGGGCTGGACAATGAGCAGTTCTTC | CASSKLAGGLDNEQFF
- | TRBJ2-1 | TRBV12-5 | - | TGTGCTAGTGCCTCCAGCAGGGCTAGAAACAATGAGCAGTTCTTC | CASASSRARNNEQFF
- | TRBJ1-2 | TRBV20-1 | once | TGCAGTGCTAGGATACAGGGTGCTATCTCCTTC | CSARIQGAISF